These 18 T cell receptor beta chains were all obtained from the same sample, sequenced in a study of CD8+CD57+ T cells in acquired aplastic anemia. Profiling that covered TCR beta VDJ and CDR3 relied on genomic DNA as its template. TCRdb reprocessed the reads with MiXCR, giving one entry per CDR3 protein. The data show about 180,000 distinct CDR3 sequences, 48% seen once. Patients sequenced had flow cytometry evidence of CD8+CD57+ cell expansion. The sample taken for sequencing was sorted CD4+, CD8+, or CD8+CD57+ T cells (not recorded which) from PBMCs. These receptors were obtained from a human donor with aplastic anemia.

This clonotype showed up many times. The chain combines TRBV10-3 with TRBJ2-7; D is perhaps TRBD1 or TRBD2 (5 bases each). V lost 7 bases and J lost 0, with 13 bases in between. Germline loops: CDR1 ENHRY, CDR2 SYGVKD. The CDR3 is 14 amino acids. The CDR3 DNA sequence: TGTGCCATCATGGCCGCAGGGAGCTCCTACGAGCAGTACTTC. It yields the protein CAIMAAGSSYEQYF.

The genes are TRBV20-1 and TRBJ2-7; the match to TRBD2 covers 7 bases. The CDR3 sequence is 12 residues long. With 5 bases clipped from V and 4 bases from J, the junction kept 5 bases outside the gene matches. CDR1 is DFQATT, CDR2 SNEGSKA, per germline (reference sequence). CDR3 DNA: TGCAGTGCTGGGGAGGGACGGTACGAGCAGTACTTC. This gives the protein CSAGEGRYEQYF.

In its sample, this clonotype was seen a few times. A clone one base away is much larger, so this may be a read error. As DNA, the CDR3 is TGTGCCAGCAGCTACAGGGGCTACGAGCAGTACTTC. Translated, it gives CASSYRGYEQYF. The chain joins TRBV7-8 to TRBJ2-7; 7 bases match TRBD1. Germline loops: CDR1 SGHVS, CDR2 FQNEAQ. The length of the CDR3 is 12 residues. Trimming removed 4 bases from V and 3 bases from J; junction bases left unmatched: 0.

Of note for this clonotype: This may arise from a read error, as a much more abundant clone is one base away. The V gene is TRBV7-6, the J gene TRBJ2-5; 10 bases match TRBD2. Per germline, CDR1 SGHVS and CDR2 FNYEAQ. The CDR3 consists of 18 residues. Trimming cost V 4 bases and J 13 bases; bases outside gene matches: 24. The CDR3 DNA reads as TGTGCCAGCAGCTACCTTCCGGCCCTAGCGGGGGACCCTGGGGCCCGGTACTTC. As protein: CASSYLPALAGDPGARYF.

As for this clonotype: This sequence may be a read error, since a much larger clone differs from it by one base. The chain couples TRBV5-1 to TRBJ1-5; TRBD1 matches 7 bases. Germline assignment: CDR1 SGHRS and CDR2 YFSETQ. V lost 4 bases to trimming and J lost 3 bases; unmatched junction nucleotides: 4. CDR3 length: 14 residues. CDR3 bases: TGCGCCAGCAGCACGGGACAGTACAATCAGCCCCAGCATTTT. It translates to CASSTGQYNQPQHF.

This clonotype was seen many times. CDR3 amino acids: CSGTRENTEAFF. The CDR3 DNA follows: TGCAGCGGGACCAGGGAGAACACTGAAGCTTTCTTT. The gene calls are TRBV29-1 and TRBJ1-1; a possible D gene is TRBD1 (5 bases). The CDR3 spans 12 residues. V lost 7 bases to trimming and J lost 1 base, with 10 bases between them. Per germline, CDR1 SQVTM and CDR2 ANQGSEA. The full variable domain, with the rest looked up from reference TRBV29-1 and TRBJ1-1, is SAVISQKPSRDICQRGTSLTIQCQVDSQVTMMFWYRQQPGQSLTLIATANQGSEATYESGFVIDKFPISRPNLTFSTLTVSNMSPEDSSIYLCSGTRENTEAFFGQGTRLTVV.

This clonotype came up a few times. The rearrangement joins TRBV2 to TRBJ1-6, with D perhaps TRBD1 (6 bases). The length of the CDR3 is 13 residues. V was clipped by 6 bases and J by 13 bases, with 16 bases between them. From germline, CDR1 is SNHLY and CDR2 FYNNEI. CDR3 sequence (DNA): TGTGCCAGCAGAGGCAGGGGAGGTTCTCCCCTCCACTTT. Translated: CASRGRGGSPLHF.

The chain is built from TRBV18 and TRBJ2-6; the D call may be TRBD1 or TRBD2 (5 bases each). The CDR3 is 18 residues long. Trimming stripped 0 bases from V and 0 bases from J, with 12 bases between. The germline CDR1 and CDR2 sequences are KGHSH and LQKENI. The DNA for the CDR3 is TGTGCCAGCTCACCACCGAGGGGCGGACCCTCTGGGGCCAACGTCCTGACTTTC. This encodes CASSPPRGGPSGANVLTF.

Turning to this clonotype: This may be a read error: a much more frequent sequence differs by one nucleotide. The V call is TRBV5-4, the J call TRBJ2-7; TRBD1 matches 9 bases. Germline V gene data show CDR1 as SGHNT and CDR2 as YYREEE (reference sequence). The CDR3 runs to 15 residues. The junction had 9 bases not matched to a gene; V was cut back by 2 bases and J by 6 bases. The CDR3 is CASSFSGTGNCEQYF. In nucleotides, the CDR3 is TGTGCCAGCAGCTTTTCCGGGACAGGGAACTGCGAGCAGTACTTC.

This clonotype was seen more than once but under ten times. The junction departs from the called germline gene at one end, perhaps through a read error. CDR3 bases: TGCGCCAGCAGCTTGGATTCAGGGAGAGGCGGGGAGCTGTCTTTT. It translates to CASSLDSGRGGELSF. This chain connects TRBV5-1 to TRBJ2-2; weak D call: TRBD2 (6 bases). The CDR3 has 15 amino acids. The germline V gene encodes CDR1 SGHRS and CDR2 YFSETQ. Together with reference TRBV5-1 and TRBJ2-2, the CDR3 gives the full variable domain: KAGVTQTPRYLIKTRGQQVTLSCSPISGHRSVSWYQQTPGQGLQFLFEYFSETQRNKGNFPGRFSGRQFSNSRSEMNVSTLELGDSALYLCASSLDSGRGGELSFGEGSRLTVL.

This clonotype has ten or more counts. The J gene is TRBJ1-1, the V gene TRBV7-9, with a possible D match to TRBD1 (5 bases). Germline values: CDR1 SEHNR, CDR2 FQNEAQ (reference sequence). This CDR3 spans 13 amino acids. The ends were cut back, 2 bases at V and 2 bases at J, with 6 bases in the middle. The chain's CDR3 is CASSLQGNTEAFF. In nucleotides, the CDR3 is TGTGCCAGCAGCTTACAGGGAAACACTGAAGCTTTCTTT.

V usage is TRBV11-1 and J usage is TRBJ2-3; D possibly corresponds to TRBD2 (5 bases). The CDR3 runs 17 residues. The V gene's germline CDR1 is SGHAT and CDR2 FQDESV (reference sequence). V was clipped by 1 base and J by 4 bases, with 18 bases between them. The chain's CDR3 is CASSLVSGLTEADTQYF. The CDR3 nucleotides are TGTGCCAGCAGCTTAGTATCCGGACTCACGGAGGCAGATACGCAGTATTTT.

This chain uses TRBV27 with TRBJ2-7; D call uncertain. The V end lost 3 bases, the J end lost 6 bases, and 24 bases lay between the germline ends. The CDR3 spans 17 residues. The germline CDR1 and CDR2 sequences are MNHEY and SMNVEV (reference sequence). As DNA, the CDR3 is TGTGCCAGCAGTTTTAGGGCGGAACAACGCCCGGTTTTCGAGCAGTACTTC. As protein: CASSFRAEQRPVFEQYF.

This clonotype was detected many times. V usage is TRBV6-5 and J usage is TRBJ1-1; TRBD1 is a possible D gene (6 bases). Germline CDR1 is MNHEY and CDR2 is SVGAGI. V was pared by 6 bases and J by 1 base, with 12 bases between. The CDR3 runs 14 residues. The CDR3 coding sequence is TGTGCCAGCAGCCGGGACATGGGGAACACTGAAGCTTTCTTT. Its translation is CASSRDMGNTEAFF.

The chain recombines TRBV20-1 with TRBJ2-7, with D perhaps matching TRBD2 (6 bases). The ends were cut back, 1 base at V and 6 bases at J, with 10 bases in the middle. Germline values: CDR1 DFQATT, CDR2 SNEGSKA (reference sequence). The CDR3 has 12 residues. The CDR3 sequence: CSARGRGAEQYF. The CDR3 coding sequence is TGCAGTGCTAGAGGGAGGGGCGCCGAGCAGTACTTC.

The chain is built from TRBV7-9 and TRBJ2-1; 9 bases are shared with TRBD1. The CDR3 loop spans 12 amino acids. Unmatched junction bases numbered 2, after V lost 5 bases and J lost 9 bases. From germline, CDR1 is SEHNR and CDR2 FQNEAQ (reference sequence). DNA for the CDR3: TGTGCCAGCAGCCGGGACAGGGCTGAGCAGTTCTTC. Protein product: CASSRDRAEQFF.

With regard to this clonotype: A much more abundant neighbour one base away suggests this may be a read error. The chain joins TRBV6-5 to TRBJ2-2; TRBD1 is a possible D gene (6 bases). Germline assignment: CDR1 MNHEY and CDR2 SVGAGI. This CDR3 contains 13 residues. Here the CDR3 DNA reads TGTACCAGCAGTTACAGGGACACCGGGGAGCTGTTTTTT. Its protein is CTSSYRDTGELFF.

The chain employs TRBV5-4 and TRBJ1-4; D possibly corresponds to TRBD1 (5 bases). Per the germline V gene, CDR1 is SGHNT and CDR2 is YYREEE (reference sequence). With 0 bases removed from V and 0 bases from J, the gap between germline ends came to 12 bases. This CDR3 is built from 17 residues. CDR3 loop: CASSLAGGGTTNEKLFF. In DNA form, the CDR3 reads TGTGCCAGCAGCTTGGCCGGTGGGGGAACAACTAATGAAAAACTGTTTTTT.